This TCR beta chain was observed in a study of blood T cell repertoires in COVID-19. Original processing notes: Quantification of nucleated cells was approximated via reference gene primer amplification. Measured with immunoSEQ multiplex PCR; TCRdb has only the in-frame clones, and not every one. Clonal size and the V and J genes are those of that table, whereas D and trimming came from the DNA. There are some 33,000 clones in the sample; 75% to 90% occur only once, and roughly 7% lies in the top ten. Trimming shortened V by 3 bases and J by 5 bases, and 9 bases separated the two germline ends. This CDR3 spans 13 amino acids.

This chain joins TRBV12-3 or TRBV12-4 and TRBJ2-3; tentatively, D is TRBD1 (6 bases). This clonotype was obtained from a human donor in a cohort sampled during active COVID-19. Sequencing used peripheral blood. DNA of the CDR3: TGTGCCAGCAGTTTTGGGGGCCGAGATACGCAGTATTTT. Protein: CASSFGGRDTQYF.